The subject of this entry is one T cell receptor (beta chain). Trimming at V came to 6 bases and at J to 0 bases, leaving 8 bases not matched to a gene. The CDR3 extends over 15 amino acids. The germline CDR1 and CDR2 sequences are MGHRA and YSYEKL. Using immunoSEQ multiplex PCR, the repertoire was profiled, and TCRdb retains in-frame clones only, with some absent. The sample shows about 300,000 clones, just under 90% of them seen only once. This specimen comes from a study of blood T cell repertoires in COVID-19. V usage is TRBV4-1 and J usage is TRBJ2-7, with 7 positions matching TRBD2. Material: PBMCs or T cells enriched from blood (not recorded which). This clonotype originated in a woman aged 45-59 years who had been exposed to COVID-19. The CDR3 reads CASSPPGGFSYEQYF. CDR3 nucleotides: TGCGCCAGCAGTCCTCCCGGGGGGTTCTCCTACGAGCAGTACTTC.